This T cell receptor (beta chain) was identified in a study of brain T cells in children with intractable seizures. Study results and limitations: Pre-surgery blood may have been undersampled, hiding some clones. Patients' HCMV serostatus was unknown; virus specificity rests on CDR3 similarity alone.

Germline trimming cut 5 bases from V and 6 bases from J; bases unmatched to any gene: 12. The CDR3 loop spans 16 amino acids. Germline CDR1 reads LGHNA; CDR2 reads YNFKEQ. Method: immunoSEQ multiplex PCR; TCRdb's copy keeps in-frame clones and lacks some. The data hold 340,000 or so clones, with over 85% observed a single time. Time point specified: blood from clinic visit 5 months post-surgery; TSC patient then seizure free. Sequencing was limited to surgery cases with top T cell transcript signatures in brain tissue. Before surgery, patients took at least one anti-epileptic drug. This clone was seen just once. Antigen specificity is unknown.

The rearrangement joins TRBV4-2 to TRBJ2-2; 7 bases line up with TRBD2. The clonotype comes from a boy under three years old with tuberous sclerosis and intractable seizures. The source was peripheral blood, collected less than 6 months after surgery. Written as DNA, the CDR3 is TGTGCCAGCAGCAAGTTAGCGGGTCGCGGGGCCGGGGAGCTGTTTTTT. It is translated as CASSKLAGRGAGELFF.